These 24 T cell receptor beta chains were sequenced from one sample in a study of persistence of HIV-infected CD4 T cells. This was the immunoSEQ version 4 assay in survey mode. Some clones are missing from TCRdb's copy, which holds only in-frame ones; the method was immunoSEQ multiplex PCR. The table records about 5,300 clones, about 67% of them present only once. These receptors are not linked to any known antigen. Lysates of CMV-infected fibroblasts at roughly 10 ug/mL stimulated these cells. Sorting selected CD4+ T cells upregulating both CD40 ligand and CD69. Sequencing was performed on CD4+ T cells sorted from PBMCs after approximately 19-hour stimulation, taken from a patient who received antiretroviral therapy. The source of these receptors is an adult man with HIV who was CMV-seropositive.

CDR3 bases: TGTGCCAGCGGAGAAATTCTTGGGGGTGGCTACACCTTC. It specifies CASGEILGGGYTF. The chain is built from TRBV6-5 and TRBJ1-2; tentative D call: TRBD1 (5 bases). Germline V CDR1 and CDR2: MNHEY, SVGAGI. This CDR3 has 13 residues. Between the trimmed V and J ends, which lost 8 bases and 7 bases, there was a span of 17 bases.

The CDR3 DNA reads TGTGCCTGGATTAGACAGGGGCTCTCTGGAAACACCATATATTTT. It yields the protein CAWIRQGLSGNTIYF. The chain joins TRBV30 to TRBJ1-3, with 8 bases fitting TRBD1. Germline V gene lookup returns CDR1 GTSNPN and CDR2 SVGIG (reference sequence). The V and J ends lost 4 bases and 0 bases, in that order; junction bases with no gene match: 5. There are 15 residues in the CDR3.

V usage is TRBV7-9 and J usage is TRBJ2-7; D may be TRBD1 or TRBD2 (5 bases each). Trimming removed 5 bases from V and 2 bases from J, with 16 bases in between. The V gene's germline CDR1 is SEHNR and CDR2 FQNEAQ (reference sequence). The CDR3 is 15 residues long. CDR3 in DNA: TGTGCCAGCAGCGAGACCGGGACGGTGACCTACGAGCAGTACTTC. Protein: CASSETGTVTYEQYF.

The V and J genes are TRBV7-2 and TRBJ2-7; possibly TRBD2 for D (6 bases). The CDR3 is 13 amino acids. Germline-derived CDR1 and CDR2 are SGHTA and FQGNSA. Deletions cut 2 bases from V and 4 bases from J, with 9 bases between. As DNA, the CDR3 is TGTGCCAGCAGCTTATTGGGGAGGTACGAGCAGTACTTC. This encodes CASSLLGRYEQYF.

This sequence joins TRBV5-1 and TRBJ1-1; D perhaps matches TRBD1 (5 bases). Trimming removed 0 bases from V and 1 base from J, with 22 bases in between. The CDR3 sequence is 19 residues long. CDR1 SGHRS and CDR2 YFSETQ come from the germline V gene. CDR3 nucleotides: TGCGCCAGCAGCTTGGCCTCGGGGGGAAACTGGGCCGCGAACACTGAAGCTTTCTTT. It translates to CASSLASGGNWAANTEAFF. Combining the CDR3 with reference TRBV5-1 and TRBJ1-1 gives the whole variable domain KAGVTQTPRYLIKTRGQQVTLSCSPISGHRSVSWYQQTPGQGLQFLFEYFSETQRNKGNFPGRFSGRQFSNSRSEMNVSTLELGDSALYLCASSLASGGNWAANTEAFFGQGTRLTVV.

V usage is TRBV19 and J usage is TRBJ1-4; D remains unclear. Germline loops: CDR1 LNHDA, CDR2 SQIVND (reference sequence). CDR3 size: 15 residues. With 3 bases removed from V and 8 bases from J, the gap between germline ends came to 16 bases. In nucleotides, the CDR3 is TGTGCCAGTAGTATCGGAACAGCCCGGAGAGAAAAACTGTTTTTT. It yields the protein CASSIGTARREKLFF.

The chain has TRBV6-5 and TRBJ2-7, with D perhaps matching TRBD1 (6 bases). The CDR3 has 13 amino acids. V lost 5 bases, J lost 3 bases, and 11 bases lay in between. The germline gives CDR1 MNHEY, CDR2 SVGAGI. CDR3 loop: CASSNTGFYEQYF. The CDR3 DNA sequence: TGTGCCAGCAGTAACACAGGGTTCTACGAGCAGTACTTC.

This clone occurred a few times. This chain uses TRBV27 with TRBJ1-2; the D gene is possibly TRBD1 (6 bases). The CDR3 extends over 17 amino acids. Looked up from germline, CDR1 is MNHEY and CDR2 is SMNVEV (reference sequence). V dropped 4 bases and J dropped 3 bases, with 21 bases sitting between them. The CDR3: CASSSPAPGGRDYGYTF. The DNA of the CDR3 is TGTGCCAGCAGTTCCCCTGCCCCGGGGGGGCGCGACTATGGCTACACCTTC.

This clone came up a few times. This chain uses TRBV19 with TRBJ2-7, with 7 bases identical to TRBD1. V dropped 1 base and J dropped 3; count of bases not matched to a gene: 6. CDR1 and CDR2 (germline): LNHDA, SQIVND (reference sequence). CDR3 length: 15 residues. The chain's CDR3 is CASSIGQGVFYEQYF. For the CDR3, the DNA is TGTGCCAGTAGTATAGGACAGGGAGTGTTCTACGAGCAGTACTTC.

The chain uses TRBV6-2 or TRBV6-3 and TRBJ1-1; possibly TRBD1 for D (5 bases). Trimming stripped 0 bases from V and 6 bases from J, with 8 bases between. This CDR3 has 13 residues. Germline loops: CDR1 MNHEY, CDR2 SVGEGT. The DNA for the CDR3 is TGTGCCAGCAGTTACTCGAGAGGGGCTGAAGCTTTCTTT. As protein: CASSYSRGAEAFF.

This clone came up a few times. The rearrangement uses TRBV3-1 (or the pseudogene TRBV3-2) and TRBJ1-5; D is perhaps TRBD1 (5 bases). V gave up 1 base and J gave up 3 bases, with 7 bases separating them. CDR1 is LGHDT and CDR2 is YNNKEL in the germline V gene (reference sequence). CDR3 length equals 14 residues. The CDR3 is CASSQGGANQPQHF. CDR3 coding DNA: TGTGCCAGCAGCCAAGGGGGCGCCAATCAGCCCCAGCATTTT.

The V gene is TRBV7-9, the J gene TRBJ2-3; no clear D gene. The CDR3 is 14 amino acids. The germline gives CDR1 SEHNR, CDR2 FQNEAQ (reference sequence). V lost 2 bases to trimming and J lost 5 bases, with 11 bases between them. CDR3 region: CASSLLERVDTQYF. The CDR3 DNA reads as TGTGCCAGCAGCTTATTGGAACGGGTAGATACGCAGTATTTT. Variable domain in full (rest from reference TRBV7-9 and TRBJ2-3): DTGVSQNPRHKITKRGQNVTFRCDPISEHNRLYWYRQTLGQGPEFLTYFQNEAQLEKSRLLSDRFSAERPKGSFSTLEIQRTEQGDSAMYLCASSLLERVDTQYFGPGTRLTVL.

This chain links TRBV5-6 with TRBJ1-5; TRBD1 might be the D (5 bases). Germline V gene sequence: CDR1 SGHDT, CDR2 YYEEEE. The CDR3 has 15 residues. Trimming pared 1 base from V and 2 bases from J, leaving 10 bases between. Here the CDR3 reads CASSLLREGNQPQHF. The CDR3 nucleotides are TGTGCCAGCAGCTTGCTCAGGGAGGGCAATCAGCCCCAGCATTTT.

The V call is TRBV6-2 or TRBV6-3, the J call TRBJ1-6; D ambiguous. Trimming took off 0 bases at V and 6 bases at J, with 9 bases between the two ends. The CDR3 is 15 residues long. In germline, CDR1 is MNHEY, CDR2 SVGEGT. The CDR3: CASSYSRGGNSPLHF. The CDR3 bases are TGTGCCAGCAGTTACTCGCGGGGTGGTAATTCACCCCTCCACTTT.

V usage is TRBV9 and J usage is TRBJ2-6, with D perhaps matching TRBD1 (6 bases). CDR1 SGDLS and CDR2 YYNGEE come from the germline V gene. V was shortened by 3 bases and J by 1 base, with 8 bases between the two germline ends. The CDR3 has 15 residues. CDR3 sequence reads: CASSAQGSGANVLTF. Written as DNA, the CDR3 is TGTGCCAGCAGCGCACAGGGATCTGGGGCCAACGTCCTGACTTTC.

The CDR3 DNA follows: TGTGCCAGCACCCCCCAGACAGGGATAAACATTCAGTACTTC. Translated, it gives CASTPQTGINIQYF. The genes are TRBV7-2 and TRBJ2-4; TRBD1 aligns across 7 bases. Germline CDR1 is SGHTA and CDR2 is FQGNSA. The CDR3 runs 14 residues. Trimming removed 7 bases from V and 6 bases from J; junction bases left unmatched: 9.

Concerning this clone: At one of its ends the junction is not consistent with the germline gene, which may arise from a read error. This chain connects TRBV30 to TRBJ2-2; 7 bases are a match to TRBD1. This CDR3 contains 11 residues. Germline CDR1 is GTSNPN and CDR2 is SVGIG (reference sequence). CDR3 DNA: TGTGCCTGGAGCGAGGCAGGGGGGCTGTTTTTT. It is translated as CAWSEAGGLFF.

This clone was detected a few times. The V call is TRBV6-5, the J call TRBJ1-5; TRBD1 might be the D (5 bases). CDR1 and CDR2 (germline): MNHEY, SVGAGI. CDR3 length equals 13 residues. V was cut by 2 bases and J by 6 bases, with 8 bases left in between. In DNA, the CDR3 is TGTGCCAGCAGTTACGTGGGGGGTCAGCCCCAGCATTTT. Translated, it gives CASSYVGGQPQHF.

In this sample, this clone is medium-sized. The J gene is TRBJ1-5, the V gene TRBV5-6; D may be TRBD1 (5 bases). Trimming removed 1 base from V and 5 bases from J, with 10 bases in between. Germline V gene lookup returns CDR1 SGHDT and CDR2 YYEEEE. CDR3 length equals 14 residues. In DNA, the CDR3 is TGTGCCAGCAGCTTGTCGGGGACCCATCAGCCCCAGCATTTT. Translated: CASSLSGTHQPQHF.

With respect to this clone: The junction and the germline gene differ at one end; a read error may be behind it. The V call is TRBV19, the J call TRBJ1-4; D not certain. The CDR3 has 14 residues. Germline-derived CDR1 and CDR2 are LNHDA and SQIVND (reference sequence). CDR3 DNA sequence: TGTGCCAGTAGTCTCGCCGGGCCCCGGTCAGCTACAATTTTT. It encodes CASSLAGPRSATIF.

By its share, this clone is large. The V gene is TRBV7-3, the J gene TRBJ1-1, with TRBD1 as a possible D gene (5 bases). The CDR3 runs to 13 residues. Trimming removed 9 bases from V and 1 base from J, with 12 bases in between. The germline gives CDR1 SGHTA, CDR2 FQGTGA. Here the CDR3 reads CASFRQPNTEAFF. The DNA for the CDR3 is TGTGCCAGTTTCAGACAGCCGAACACTGAAGCTTTCTTT.

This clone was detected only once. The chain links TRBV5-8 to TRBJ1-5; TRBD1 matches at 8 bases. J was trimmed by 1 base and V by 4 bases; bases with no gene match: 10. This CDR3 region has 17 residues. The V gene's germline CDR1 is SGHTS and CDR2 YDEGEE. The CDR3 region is CASSLDRGGESNQPQHF. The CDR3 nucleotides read TGTGCCAGCAGCCTCGACAGGGGTGGAGAAAGCAATCAGCCCCAGCATTTT.

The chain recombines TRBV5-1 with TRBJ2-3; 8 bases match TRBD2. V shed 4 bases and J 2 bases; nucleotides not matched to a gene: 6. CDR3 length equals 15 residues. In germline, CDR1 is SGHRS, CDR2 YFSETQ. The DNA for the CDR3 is TGCGCCAGCAGCAGCGGGGGATCTACCACAGATACGCAGTATTTT. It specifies CASSSGGSTTDTQYF. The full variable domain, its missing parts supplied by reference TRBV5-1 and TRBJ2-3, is KAGVTQTPRYLIKTRGQQVTLSCSPISGHRSVSWYQQTPGQGLQFLFEYFSETQRNKGNFPGRFSGRQFSNSRSEMNVSTLELGDSALYLCASSSGGSTTDTQYFGPGTRLTVL.

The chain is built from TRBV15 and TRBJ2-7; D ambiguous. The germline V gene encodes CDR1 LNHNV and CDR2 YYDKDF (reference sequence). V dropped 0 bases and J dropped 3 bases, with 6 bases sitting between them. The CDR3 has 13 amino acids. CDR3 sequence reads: CATSRERVYEQYF. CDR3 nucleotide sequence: TGTGCCACCAGCAGAGAAAGGGTCTACGAGCAGTACTTC.